The rows below give T cell receptor beta chains drawn from one sample of a study of Graves' ophthalmopathy and Graves' hyperthyroidism. TCRdb reprocessed the multiplex PCR reads with MiXCR, giving one entry per CDR3 protein. Among 650,000 to 900,000 distinct CDR3 sequences listed, 35% to 50% were seen once. Sequences were obtained from peripheral blood. These receptor sequences come from an adult man with Graves' ophthalmopathy. CDR3s include the opening cysteine and the closing phenylalanine or tryptophan. Each record gives: J gene, clone size, V gene, D gene, CDR3 protein, CDR3 DNA. D genes are given only for firm matches. Size is stated for part of the rows, as once, few or many counts, or as a class when the clone is expanded.

>TRBJ2-5|NA|TRBV10-3|TRBD2
CASSYRRLAGRETQYF
TGTGCCAGCAGTTACCGCAGACTAGCGGGGAGAGAGACCCAGTACTTC
>TRBJ1-4|NA|TRBV2|NA
CASHGAAEKLFF
TGTGCCAGCCATGGGGCGGCTGAAAAACTGTTTTTT
>TRBJ1-3|few|TRBV6-6|NA
CASSYKAGTGNTIYF
TGTGCCAGCAGTTACAAGGCAGGCACTGGAAACACCATATATTTT
>TRBJ2-5|NA|TRBV4-3|TRBD2
CASSHQLANQETQDF
TGCGCCAGCAGCCACCAACTAGCGAACCAAGAGACCCAGGACTTC
>TRBJ2-5|NA|TRBV29-1|NA
CSVEVGQGETQYF
TGCAGCGTTGAAGTCGGTCAGGGGGAGACCCAGTACTTC
>TRBJ1-2|many|TRBV7-8|NA
CASSLGIRGYGYTF
TGTGCCAGCAGCTTAGGTATCAGGGGCTATGGCTACACCTTC
>TRBJ2-7|NA|TRBV9|NA
CASSVPGAPYEQYF
TGTGCCAGCAGCGTGCCAGGGGCCCCCTACGAGCAGTACTTC
>TRBJ1-5|NA|TRBV10-3|NA
CASSEAEGIGNQPQHF
TGTGCCAGCAGTGAAGCAGAAGGGATCGGCAATCAGCCCCAGCATTTT
>TRBJ1-1|NA|TRBV10-3|TRBD1
CAISGDRGWNTEAFF
TGTGCCATCAGTGGGGACAGGGGGTGGAACACTGAAGCTTTCTTT
>TRBJ1-1|NA|TRBV29-1|TRBD1
CSQGDGGDTEAFF
TGCAGCCAGGGGGACGGGGGGGACACTGAAGCTTTCTTT
>TRBJ2-2|NA|TRBV19|TRBD2
CASSSRLAHTGELFF
TGTGCCAGTAGTTCCAGACTAGCGCACACCGGGGAGCTGTTTTTT
>TRBJ1-2|NA|TRBV7-6|TRBD1
CASSPMAGGGYTF
TGTGCCAGCAGCCCGATGGCAGGGGGTGGCTACACCTTC
>TRBJ1-1|NA|TRBV10-3|NA
CASSYSIGFNTEAFF
TGTGCCAGCAGTTACTCGATAGGATTTAACACTGAAGCTTTCTTT
>TRBJ1-6|NA|TRBV10-3|TRBD1
CAISPLGQGNSPLHF
TGTGCCATCAGCCCTTTGGGACAGGGAAATTCACCCCTCCACTTT
>TRBJ1-2|many|TRBV7-9|NA
CASSLGGDSNYGYTF
TGTGCCAGCAGCTTAGGTGGGGATTCCAACTATGGCTACACCTTC
>TRBJ2-2|many|TRBV29-1|TRBD2
CSVAAGGNTGELFF
TGCAGCGTTGCTGCGGGAGGCAACACCGGGGAGCTGTTTTTT
>TRBJ2-7|NA|TRBV4-3|NA
CASSQNVESEQYF
TGCGCCAGCAGCCAAAATGTTGAGAGCGAGCAGTACTTC
>TRBJ1-5|NA|TRBV15|TRBD1
CATSSRGRDSRGSNQPQHF
TGTGCCACCAGCAGCCGGGGCCGGGACTCCAGGGGGAGCAATCAGCCCCAGCATTTT
>TRBJ1-1|NA|TRBV2|TRBD1
CASGDSNTEAFF
TGTGCCAGCGGGGACAGCAACACTGAAGCTTTCTTT
>TRBJ2-2|many|TRBV29-1|NA
CSVEVARGRELFF
TGCAGCGTTGAAGTCGCACGGGGTCGGGAGCTGTTTTTT
>TRBJ2-5|NA|TRBV5-1|TRBD2
CASSWRDYQETQHF
TGCGCCAGCAGCTGGAGGGACTACCAAGAGACCCAGCACTTC
>TRBJ2-5|few|TRBV7-9|TRBD1
CASSMRAGGETQYF
TGTGCCAGCAGCATGCGGGCAGGGGGAGAGACCCAGTACTTC
>TRBJ2-3|NA|TRBV10-3|TRBD2
CAIRTGTSGTDTQYF
TGTGCCATCAGGACCGGGACTAGCGGGACAGATACGCAGTATTTT
>TRBJ1-1|NA|TRBV19|NA
CASSIVGRNHLEAFF
TGTGCCAGTAGTATAGTGGGCAGAAACCACCTTGAAGCTTTCTTT
>TRBJ1-2|many|TRBV7-8|TRBD1
CASSSRTGDYGYTF
TGTGCCAGCAGCTCCCGGACAGGGGACTATGGCTACACCTTC
>TRBJ1-5|once|TRBV19|TRBD1
CASSIARTGGDQPHHF
TGTGCCAGTAGTATCGCCCGAACAGGGGGGGATCAGCCCCACCATTTT
>TRBJ1-5|NA|TRBV7-3|NA
CAIDSFEQPQHF
TGTGCGATCGACAGCTTCGAACAGCCCCAGCATTTT
>TRBJ2-5|NA|TRBV20-1|TRBD1
CSARTGYQETKYF
TGCAGTGCTAGGACAGGGTACCAAGAGACCAAGTACTTC
>TRBJ1-5|many|TRBV7-9|NA
CASSLARGQPQHF
TGTGCCAGCAGCTTAGCTCGTGGGCAGCCCCAGCATTTT
>TRBJ2-6|NA|TRBV15|NA
CATSRQPTGANVLTF
TGTGCCACCAGCAGACAGCCTACTGGGGCCAACGTCCTGACTTTC
>TRBJ2-2|few|TRBV11-2|TRBD2
CASSSKAGAGTGELFF
TGTGCCAGCAGCTCAAAAGCGGGGGCAGGTACCGGGGAGCTGTTTTTT
>TRBJ1-2|few|TRBV7-9|NA
CASSQRKVHGYTF
TGCGCCAGCAGCCAAAGGAAAGTTCATGGCTACACCTTC
>TRBJ1-6|NA|TRBV19|TRBD1
CAWSWDRGASPLHF
TGTGCCTGGAGTTGGGACAGAGGGGCTTCACCCCTCCACTTT
>TRBJ2-5|NA|TRBV29-1|NA
CSVEVGQYF
TGCAGCGTTGAGGTCGGCCAGTACTTC
>TRBJ1-4|few|TRBV10-3|NA
CATGTHAKNEKLFF
TGTGCCACTGGGACGCATGCCAAAAATGAAAAACTGTTTTTT
>TRBJ1-6|NA|TRBV20-1|NA
CSAEQMGYLQTNSPLHF
TGCAGTGCCGAGCAGATGGGATATTTACAAACTAATTCACCCCTCCACTTT
>TRBJ2-7|NA|TRBV2|TRBD1
CASRGTGDDEQYF
TGTGCCAGCAGGGGGACAGGAGATGACGAGCAGTACTTC
>TRBJ1-2|NA|TRBV6-2/TRBV6-3|TRBD1
CASNAQGVSGYTF
TGTGCCAGCAACGCGCAGGGGGTGAGCGGCTACACCTTC
>TRBJ1-4|NA|TRBV12-3/TRBV12-4|NA
CASSETAANNEKLFF
TGTGCCAGCAGTGAAACGGCAGCTAATAATGAAAAACTGTTTTTT
>TRBJ1-5|few|TRBV7-8|NA
CASSKGPGQPQHF
TGTGCCAGCAGCAAGGGGCCAGGTCAGCCCCAGCATTTT
>TRBJ1-3|few|TRBV12-3/TRBV12-4|NA
CASSLLRGGSGNTIYF
TGTGCCAGCAGTTTATTGCGTGGGGGCTCTGGAAACACCATATATTTT
>TRBJ1-2|NA|TRBV19|TRBD1
CASSTTRTGPSYGYTF
TGTGCCAGTAGTACAACCAGGACAGGGCCCTCCTATGGCTACACCTTC
>TRBJ2-2|NA|TRBV25-1|TRBD1
CASRPRTGSSTGELFF
TGTGCCAGCAGACCAAGGACAGGGAGTAGCACCGGGGAGCTGTTTTTT
>TRBJ1-1|NA|TRBV10-3|NA
CASSDNRVAEAFF
TGTGCCAGCTCAGATAACAGGGTCGCTGAAGCTTTCTTT
>TRBJ2-7|NA|TRBV15|NA
CATSRDRGLRYEQYF
TGTGCCACCAGCAGAGATCGGGGACTGAGATACGAGCAGTACTTC